The source of this T cell receptor (beta chain) is a study of graft-versus-host responses after intestinal transplantation (dated by TCRdb to 2020 to 2022). Describing the broader study: The transplants that recipients got were multivisceral, liver-intestinal, or isolated intestinal. Anti-thymocyte globulin induction was given to all recipients, followed by maintenance tacrolimus and steroids for approximately three years. Graft-versus-host and host-versus-graft alloreactive T cell clones were tracked in the graft, circulation and bone marrow after intestinal transplantation using bulk TCR-beta CDR3 sequencing. To identify alloreactive clones, pre-transplant mixed lymphocyte reaction products were sequenced and then compared with unstimulated pre-transplant donor and recipient T cells. The cohort enrolled around 25 intestinal transplant recipients including one retransplant, and a few patients lacking pretransplant specimens were excluded. A peak of at least 4% donor T cells among recipient peripheral blood mononuclear cells was the definition used for donor T cell macrochimerism. Instead of going to the commercial service, samples from a few later patients were sequenced in-house on an Illumina MiSeq and processed with MiXCR. What the work shows at the level of the full study, not this receptor alone: In the allografts of patients with donor T cell macrochimerism, GvH to HvG T cell clonal ratios were high. Early after transplant, peak levels of circulating GvH clones were associated with declines in HvG clones. GvH clones were found in recipient bone marrow, and some of the GvH clones appeared earlier in ileal mucosa or blood, which is consistent with an intestinal mucosal origin. The relatively low number and heterogeneity of intestinal transplant patients limited the conclusions.

Concerning this clone itself: This receptor's antigen is unknown. Base quality data are lacking; no much larger clone is found one base away.

The CDR3 sequence holds 15 residues, the cysteine and phenylalanine included. Only the CDR3 part of the read is kept: 45 bases, read in frame from the first base. Per the germline V gene (reference sequence), PRHDT is the CDR1 and FYEKMQ is the CDR2. V and J are truncated by 1 base and 4 bases respectively, leaving an intervening sequence of 11 bases. The sample's time point, from its label and the paper: cells obtained before transplantation from donor or recipient. CD3+CD4+ and CD3+CD8+ populations were FACS-sorted from unstimulated pre-transplant donor and recipient cells taken from spleen or lymph nodes. The library was produced with the immunoSEQ multiplex PCR assay. For most patients, genomic DNA was isolated using the Qiagen DNeasy Blood and Tissue Kit and was shipped frozen to Adaptive Biotechnologies for TCR sequencing. For most patients, genomic DNA was subjected to high-throughput TCR-beta CDR3 sequencing by Adaptive Biotechnologies. The authors' pipeline ran thus. TCR sequencing data for 18 patients were retrieved from Adaptive's ImmunoSEQ software; a few other patients were processed with MiXCR and VDJtools. CD4 versus CD8 sorting errors were corrected by removing sequences found in both subsets at a frequency ratio below 5:1. CDR3 nucleotide sequences shared between donor and recipient were removed because their origin could not be assigned. At least 2-fold expansion over unstimulated cells and a minimum CFSE-low frequency of 0.002% (template counts) or 0.001% (read counts) were required for clones to be classified as alloreactive. Clones detected in sequenced pre-transplant spleen, lymph node, or MLR CFSE-low populations of the donor or recipient were defined as mappable. Cumulative frequency of alloreactive clones was calculated as a percentage of all sequences weighted by copy number. Here the immuneACCESS table is served through TCRdb, limited to in-frame sequences with V and J called. Missing clones are a known gap in these copies; in checked studies unresolved V genes cover under half, and the rest lacks a known reason. The D gene and trimming were derived from the DNA, and the V and J assignments and clone size from that table. A total of about 120,000 clones appear in this sample, approximately 95% of them only once. Clones ranked in the top ten supply more than 2.5% of the sample.

The receptor was isolated from a human donor who received an intestinal transplant. The sequence links TRBV13 to TRBJ2-1, with the D gene call left open. The specimen was unstimulated CD8+ T cells sorted from spleen or lymph node cells, collected before intestinal transplant. CDR3 reads: CASSLAGHLYNEQFF. The DNA is as follows: TGTGCCAGCAGCTTAGCGGGCCATTTATACAATGAGCAGTTCTTC.